The following is a T cell receptor beta chain sequence with its context. Germline is not matched at one junction end, which may reflect a read error. This CDR3 is built from 14 residues. Germline CDR1 and CDR2: SGDLS and YYNGEE. MiXCR, applied by TCRdb to the 5' RACE reads, yields one record per CDR3 protein. The table includes some 45,000 distinct CDR3 sequences, about 28% detected once. Sequenced sample: naive CD4+ T cells sorted from blood. This sample's subset: naive CD4+ T cells, CD4+CD45RA+CD25-. The TCR sequence derives from a female donor with breast cancer. V is TRBV9 and J is TRBJ2-2; D gene unclear. Here the CDR3 DNA reads TGTGCCAGTAGTTCCCAAACGAATACCGGGGAGCTGTTTTTT. This encodes CASSSQTNTGELFF. Variable domain in full (rest from reference TRBV9 and TRBJ2-2): DSGVTQTPKHLITATGQRVTLRCSPRSGDLSVYWYQQSLDQGLQFLIQYYNGEERAKGNILERFSAQQFPDLHSELNLSSLELGDSALYFCASSSQTNTGELFFGEGSRLTVL.